Given below is one T cell receptor beta chain in context. Its binding antigen is unknown. One base away there is no much larger clone; base qualities are not given. Receptor amplification or capture employed the immunoSEQ multiplex PCR assay. For TCR sequencing, RNA was extracted from every sample and reverse transcribed into cDNA to serve as template. First-strand cDNA was synthesized with SuperScript III using a 2:1 mix of oligo-dT and random hexamers. A synthetic immune receptor repertoire was used to measure amplification bias, and any remaining bias was corrected computationally. Per the original workflow: Raw reads were preprocessed to remove errors, and CDR3 was defined according to IMGT conventions as the region from the conserved cysteine to phenylalanine. Clonality was computed as 1 minus the Shannon entropy, with the entropy normalized by log2 of the number of productive unique TCRs. CD4 or CD8 identity of scalp clones was inferred by cross-referencing scalp TCRbeta sequences with sorted blood CD4 and CD8 repertoires. TCRdb obtained this table from immuneACCESS and retained in-frame rearrangements with V and J assigned. These tables miss some clones; where compared with another copy, unresolved V genes account for less than half of the shortfall, and the remainder is unexplained. Clonal size and the V and J genes are those of that table, whereas D and trimming came from the DNA. Recorded for this sample are about 140,000 clones; roughly four fifths of them occurred a single time. Of the sample, around a quarter is held by the ten largest clones.

The germline V gene (reference sequence) specifies MNHNY as CDR1 and SVGAGI as CDR2. The CDR3 goes from the cysteine to the phenylalanine over 15 residues. CDR3 DNA is the only sequence kept; it has 45 bases, read in frame from the first base. The sample comes from a study of CD8+ T cells in alopecia areata (dated by TCRdb to between 2017 and 2018). Some background on the complete study: Treated patients were enrolled in an open-label pilot trial of oral tofacitinib at 5 to 10 mg twice daily for moderate-to-severe alopecia areata. Patients stayed on tofacitinib for 6 to 18 months and then had 6 months of follow-up off drug so that delayed response and recurrence could be assessed. Disease severity in treated patients was measured with the SALT score, which quantifies the percentage of affected scalp surface area. The study used high-throughput TCRbeta sequencing to examine T cell clonal expansion in alopecia areata, in both the C3H/HeJ mouse model and human patients. On the human side, TCRbeta sequencing was run on scalp tissue and on sorted CD4+ and CD8+ peripheral blood T cells from healthy controls and from alopecia areata patients with either patchy or totalis/universalis disease. Biopsies were taken from tofacitinib-treated patients at baseline and again at 4 and 24 weeks into treatment, and several of those patients also had a later scalp biopsy. Scalp clonality was compared among normal scalp (n=4), patchy alopecia areata scalp (n=8), and alopecia totalis/universalis scalp (n=8). RNA was extracted with the PAXgene miRNA kit for fixed scalp, the miRNeasy kit for PBMCs, and the RNeasy kit for mouse skin. TCRbeta CDR3 regions were amplified by immunoSEQ multiplex PCR with 35 Vbeta forward and 13 Jbeta reverse primers. Overall results and qualifications from the work: Unlike mouse skin, which is dominated by gammadelta T cells, normal human skin has resident alphabeta T cells that are also sequenced, and this complicates analysis of the scalp TCR repertoire. Many expanded lesional clones persisted in scalp and blood during tofacitinib treatment, which may partly explain relapse after stopping treatment. Because the treated cohort was small and had just a single nonresponder, larger studies are needed to establish links between baseline CD8+ expansion and response. With tofacitinib, both scalp clonality and the number of expanded CD8+ clones among the top 100 scalp clones went down significantly. Lesional scalp, especially in alopecia totalis/universalis, showed higher clonality and more expanded CD8+ clones than normal scalp, suggesting antigenic drive. Shared TCR sequences between patients were less evident than in mice, which may be partly attributable to HLA diversity in the patient population.

The sample's time point label, decoded: more than 3 weeks on oral tofacitinib. The treatment or condition tag for this specimen amounts to: oral pan-JAK inhibitor, 5-10 mg twice daily. From alopecia areata patients, peripheral blood was collected along with lesional scalp punch biopsies. PBMCs were isolated by density centrifugation and stained for CD3, CD4 and CD8, and CD4+ and CD8+ T cells were sorted on a FACSAria. This chain joins TRBV6-6 to TRBJ2-5; the central 7 bases match TRBD1. The last part of the DNA fits TRBJ2-7 better; the J call may be wrong. The specimen comprised CD8+ T cells sorted from blood, sampled at week 4, from a patient treated with tofacitinib. The origin of this receptor is a human donor with alopecia areata. The nucleotide sequence reads TGTGCCAGCAGTTACTCGGGACAGAGGTTCTACGAGCAGTACTTC. Translated, it gives CASSYSGQRFYEQYF.